The 17 T cell receptor beta chains below come from one sample, sequenced in a study of beta chain features in type 1 diabetes. Expressed TCRB transcripts were sequenced after all isolated RNA was converted to cDNA. Using immunoSEQ multiplex PCR, the repertoire was profiled, and TCRdb retains in-frame clones only, with some absent. Of fewer than 650,000 clones in the sample, roughly 16% were seen once. The specimen was naive CD4+ T cells from blood. The source of these receptors is a man aged 18-30 years in good health.

This clone was seen a few times. The CDR3 sequence is CASSASGLAGATYF. In nucleotides, the CDR3 is TGTGCCAGCAGCGCATCCGGACTAGCGGGAGCCACTTACTTC. V is TRBV9 and J is TRBJ2-7; 13 bases match TRBD2. J gave up 13 bases and V 3 bases, and 10 bases lay outside the gene matches. Germline V gives CDR1 SGDLS, CDR2 YYNGEE. The CDR3 loop spans 14 amino acids.

The table lists this clone with a count of one. The chain is built from TRBV7-9 and TRBJ1-2; D ambiguous. With 5 bases removed from V and 1 base from J, the gap between germline ends came to 2 bases. Germline V gene data show CDR1 as SEHNR and CDR2 as FQNEAQ (reference sequence). This CDR3 has 11 amino acids. The CDR3 region is CASSDNYGYTF. DNA for the CDR3: TGTGCCAGCAGCGATAACTATGGCTACACCTTC.

V gene TRBV30 combines with J gene TRBJ1-6; a possible D gene is TRBD1 (5 bases). There are 14 residues in the CDR3. V lost 7 bases and J 7 bases, leaving 17 bases between the germline ends. Germline loops: CDR1 GTSNPN, CDR2 SVGIG (reference sequence). The CDR3 loop reads CASSPGRGNSPLHF. The CDR3 DNA sequence: TGTGCCTCAAGCCCCGGGAGGGGAAATTCACCCCTCCACTTT.

In its sample, this clone was seen a few times. This chain connects TRBV30 to TRBJ2-1; D might be TRBD1 (6 bases). The germline gives CDR1 GTSNPN, CDR2 SVGIG (reference sequence). The CDR3 contains 13 residues. Trimming took off 0 bases at V and 6 bases at J, with 9 bases between the two ends. CDR3 nucleotide sequence: TGTGCCTGGAGTGTACAACAGGGCAATGAGCAGTTCTTC. Translating it yields CAWSVQQGNEQFF.

The V call is TRBV2, the J call TRBJ1-3, with 9 bases fitting TRBD1. This CDR3 has 15 amino acids. Germline CDR1 is SNHLY and CDR2 is FYNNEI. Trimming removed 6 bases from V and 3 bases from J; junction bases left unmatched: 6. The chain's CDR3 is CASSLQGADGNTIYF. The CDR3, as DNA: TGTGCCAGCAGCCTACAGGGGGCGGATGGAAACACCATATATTTT.

The chain employs TRBV7-6 and TRBJ1-1; no definite D call. Trimming took off 1 base at V and 7 bases at J, with 13 bases between the two ends. Germline-derived CDR1 and CDR2 are SGHVS and FNYEAQ. This CDR3 has 14 residues. The CDR3 here is CASSLEGIGYEAFF. The CDR3 nucleotides are TGTGCCAGCAGCTTAGAGGGCATAGGTTATGAAGCTTTCTTT.

The V call is TRBV11-2, the J call TRBJ2-2, with D perhaps matching TRBD1 or TRBD2 (5 bases each). Germline V gene sequence: CDR1 SGHAT, CDR2 FQNNGV. Trimming shortened V by 5 bases and J by 6 bases, and 19 bases separated the two germline ends. There are 16 residues in the CDR3. For the CDR3, the DNA is TGTGCCAGCAGCGCAATCCCGGGACGCCGTTCCGGGGAGCTGTTTTTT. Translating it yields CASSAIPGRRSGELFF.

Comments on this clone: The same CDR3 is also encoded by other DNA sequences in this sample. The J gene is TRBJ2-7, the V gene TRBV7-2; no firm D call. Germline V lookup: CDR1 SGHTA, CDR2 FQGNSA. V was pared by 5 bases and J by 2 bases, with 16 bases between. CDR3 length equals 15 residues. The DNA for the CDR3 is TGTGCCAGCAGCCCAGATTCGGGCAGAGCCTACGAGCAGTACTTC. Its protein product is CASSPDSGRAYEQYF.

This clone was counted only a few times. DNA for the CDR3: TGTGCCAGCAGCTTAATGGGTTTCGGTTCACCCCTCCACTTT. Amino acid sequence: CASSLMGFGSPLHF. The chain employs TRBV7-3 and TRBJ1-6; D call uncertain. Trimming took 1 base from V and 9 from J, leaving 10 bases between them. Per germline, CDR1 SGHTA and CDR2 FQGTGA. This CDR3 spans 14 amino acids.

This chain links TRBV6-1 with TRBJ2-7; TRBD1 matches 9 bases. The V gene's germline CDR1 is MNHNS and CDR2 SASEGT. This CDR3 has 14 amino acids. J gave up 4 bases and V 5 bases, and 6 bases lay outside the gene matches. The CDR3 region is CASSLGQGRYEQYF. CDR3 in DNA: TGTGCCAGCAGTTTGGGACAGGGCAGGTACGAGCAGTACTTC.

The chain links TRBV7-9 to TRBJ2-5, with a tentative D call TRBD1 (6 bases). Trimming left V 0 bases short and J 4 bases short, with 18 bases between. This CDR3 comprises 17 residues. Germline CDR1 is SEHNR and CDR2 is FQNEAQ (reference sequence). For the CDR3, the DNA is TGTGCCAGCAGCTTAGCGAAGGGGGAACGAGGCGTAGAGACCCAGTACTTC. Translating it yields CASSLAKGERGVETQYF.

A few counts support this clone. This chain uses TRBV5-1 with TRBJ2-7; perhaps TRBD1 as D (6 bases). Germline V lookup: CDR1 SGHRS, CDR2 YFSETQ. The CDR3 is made up of 14 amino acids. V shed 4 bases and J shed 4 bases, with 15 bases lying between them. Here the CDR3 DNA reads TGCGCCAGCAGCACGCCGGGACAACCTTACGAGCAGTACTTC. Translating it yields CASSTPGQPYEQYF.

The rearrangement uses TRBV9 and TRBJ1-3; 8 bases align to TRBD1. The V gene's germline CDR1 is SGDLS and CDR2 YYNGEE. The trim removed 4 bases at V and 3 bases at J, leaving 12 bases unmatched. This CDR3 has 17 residues. CDR3 nucleotides: TGTGCCAGCAGCTTTTCTCAGGGGGCGCTTGGTGGAAACACCATATATTTT. Translated, it gives CASSFSQGALGGNTIYF.

The chain couples TRBV4-3 to TRBJ2-7, with 7 bases lining up with TRBD1. This CDR3 spans 17 amino acids. In germline, CDR1 is LGHNA, CDR2 YSLEER. V dropped 0 bases and J dropped 2; count of bases not matched to a gene: 10. CDR3 region: CASSQDYLQGITYEQYF. The CDR3 nucleotides read TGCGCCAGCAGCCAAGATTACCTACAGGGGATAACCTACGAGCAGTACTTC.

This clone was picked up a small number of times. This sequence joins TRBV7-3 and TRBJ2-5, with D hard to call. This CDR3 region has 11 residues. V was trimmed by 5 bases and J by 3 bases, leaving 4 bases between them. The germline V gene has CDR1 SGHTA and CDR2 FQGTGA. The CDR3 coding sequence is TGTGCCAGCAGCCCTAAAGAGACCCAGTACTTC. The encoded protein is CASSPKETQYF.

This clone showed up just once. The chain is built from TRBV9 and TRBJ2-1; 8 bases are shared with TRBD1. The V gene end was trimmed by 4 bases and the J gene end by 2 bases; junction bases not matched to a gene: 8. There are 16 residues in the CDR3. Germline CDR1 and CDR2: SGDLS and YYNGEE. The CDR3 region has the DNA TGTGCCAGCAGCAAACCCGGACAGGGAACCTACAATGAGCAGTTCTTC. It is translated as CASSKPGQGTYNEQFF.

The V and J genes are TRBV28 and TRBJ2-7, with 12 bases fitting TRBD2. The germline CDR1 and CDR2 sequences are MDHEN and SYDVKM. The CDR3 length is 16 residues. V was clipped by 6 bases and J by 7 bases; unmatched bases: 13. The CDR3 spells CASRGTSGSWRGEQYF. The CDR3 DNA is TGTGCCAGCAGGGGGACTAGCGGGTCCTGGAGGGGAGAGCAGTACTTC.